This T cell receptor delta chain was profiled in a study of human gamma delta and Vdelta1 T cells. TCRdb made new clone calls on the PCR reads using CATT. Of about 13,000 delta-chain clones in the sample, around 50% were seen once. CDR1 TSWWSYY and CDR2 QGS come from the germline V gene. The junction had 30 bases not matched to a gene; V was cut back by 3 bases and J by 1 base. The CDR3 covers 25 residues. Regarding this clone: No antigen is known for it.

The V call is TRDV1, the J call TRDJ1; 12 nucleotides align to TRDD3. The sequencing input was Vdelta1 gamma-delta T cells from blood grown in culture (DOT cells). The clonotype originates from a human donor in good health. The CDR3 DNA reads as TGTGCTCTTGGGGACAACACACCCTATCTGGGGGATACGGACCAAACGAGGGGGTGCACCGATAAACTCATCTTT. Encoded protein: CALGDNTPYLGDTDQTRGCTDKLIF.